Listed below are T cell receptor beta chains from one sample, sequenced in a study of blood T cells in healthy people across ages. TCRdb recomputed calls from the 5' RACE reads with MiXCR, one row per CDR3 protein. The data show about 970,000 distinct CDR3 sequences, just over 50% seen once. Sequencing was done on a sample of blood. Receptor source: an older woman in good health. Each CDR3 is given with its conserved first and last residue. The D gene is left open where the match is weak. Size is stated for part of the rows, as once, few or many counts, or as a class when the clone is expanded.

J: TRBJ2-6
D: .
size: .
V: TRBV2
CDR3: CASSEVRGTIGANVLTF
DNA: TGTGCCAGCAGTGAAGTCCGGGGGACGATTGGGGCCAACGTCCTGACTTTC

J: TRBJ2-1
D: TRBD2
size: .
V: TRBV6-2/TRBV6-3
CDR3: CASSKGLAGAGTYNEQFF
DNA: TGTGCCAGCAGTAAGGGACTAGCGGGAGCTGGAACCTACAATGAGCAGTTCTTC

J: TRBJ1-4
D: .
size: .
V: TRBV28
CDR3: CTSSLAGSATNEKLFF
DNA: TGTACCAGCAGTTTAGCAGGATCCGCAACTAATGAAAAACTGTTTTTT

J: TRBJ2-7
D: TRBD1
size: few
V: TRBV28
CDR3: CANSAGRDSPYEQYF
DNA: TGTGCCAACAGTGCAGGAAGGGACAGCCCCTACGAGCAGTACTTC

J: TRBJ1-6
D: TRBD1
size: .
V: TRBV7-2
CDR3: CASSLGLGQAYNSPLHF
DNA: TGTGCCAGCAGCTTAGGGCTCGGACAGGCGTATAATTCACCCCTCCACTTT

J: TRBJ1-5
D: .
size: .
V: TRBV7-9
CDR3: CASSASSGPQHF
DNA: TGTGCCAGCTCCGCTTCGTCGGGGCCCCAGCATTTT

J: TRBJ2-3
D: .
size: many
V: TRBV2
CDR3: CASKQDISTDTQYF
DNA: TGTGCCAGCAAACAGGATATTAGCACAGATACGCAGTATTTT

J: TRBJ2-5
D: .
size: .
V: TRBV6-2/TRBV6-3
CDR3: CASSYSGRSAQYF
DNA: TGTGCCAGCAGTTACTCGGGGCGGTCGGCCCAGTACTTC

J: TRBJ2-1
D: .
size: .
V: TRBV10-3
CDR3: CAISTGFNNEQFF
DNA: TGTGCCATCAGTACAGGGTTCAACAATGAGCAGTTCTTC

J: TRBJ2-3
D: .
size: .
V: TRBV7-2
CDR3: CASSLGGTGGKAAQYF
DNA: TGTGCCAGCAGCTTAGGAGGTACGGGCGGGAAGGCGGCGCAGTATTTT

J: TRBJ2-7
D: .
size: .
V: TRBV29-1
CDR3: CSVEDPRVHEQYF
DNA: TGCAGCGTTGAAGATCCCCGGGTCCACGAGCAGTACTTC

J: TRBJ2-7
D: .
size: .
V: TRBV7-2
CDR3: CASRLSGGISYEQYF
DNA: TGTGCCAGCCGGCTGTCCGGCGGGATATCCTACGAGCAGTACTTC

J: TRBJ1-1
D: .
size: .
V: TRBV20-1
CDR3: CSASTSNTEAFF
DNA: TGCAGTGCCTCCACTTCGAACACTGAAGCTTTCTTT

J: TRBJ2-1
D: .
size: .
V: TRBV7-8
CDR3: CASRDGNEQFF
DNA: TGTGCCAGCAGAGACGGAAATGAGCAGTTCTTC

J: TRBJ1-1
D: .
size: .
V: TRBV4-1
CDR3: CASSHRQGLNTEAFF
DNA: TGCGCCAGCAGCCATCGGCAGGGATTGAACACTGAAGCTTTCTTT

J: TRBJ1-1
D: .
size: once
V: TRBV29-1
CDR3: CSVVPPGRITEAFF
DNA: TGCAGCGTTGTCCCCCCGGGCAGGATCACTGAAGCTTTCTTT

J: TRBJ2-7
D: .
size: .
V: TRBV4-1
CDR3: CASSQPGVNEQYF
DNA: TGCGCCAGCAGCCAACCAGGGGTGAACGAGCAGTACTTC

J: TRBJ2-1
D: .
size: few
V: TRBV14
CDR3: CASSELPGRADEQFF
DNA: TGTGCCAGCAGCGAACTTCCCGGTAGGGCCGATGAGCAGTTCTTC

J: TRBJ2-7
D: TRBD2
size: many
V: TRBV4-1
CDR3: CASSQGLAYEQYF
DNA: TGTGCCAGCAGCCAGGGACTAGCCTACGAGCAGTACTTC

J: TRBJ2-5
D: .
size: .
V: TRBV18
CDR3: CASYTRRGGETQYF
DNA: TGTGCCAGCTATACTCGGAGAGGAGGCGAGACCCAGTACTTC